A selection of T cell receptor beta chains follows, all from one sample in a study of cytomegalovirus exposure and HLA in healthy donors. This table comes from immunoSEQ multiplex PCR, and its TCRdb copy is limited to in-frame clones, with some not included. The sample contains hundreds of thousands of clones, around 80% of which appear only once. The material sequenced was PBMCs. The receptors here all came from a man aged 40-49 years in good health and CMV-seropositive. The CDR3 runs from the conserved cysteine through the conserved F or W. The D gene is left open where the match is weak. Some rows have no size entry. The others give once, few or many, or a class for an expanded clone.

d_call	clone_size	cdr3_length	v_call	j_call	cdr3_nt	cdr3_aa
TRBD1	once	15	TRBV29-1	TRBJ2-3	TGCAGCGTTCGACCGGGACAGGGGGTTACGGATACGCAGTATTTT	CSVRPGQGVTDTQYF
NA	few	15	TRBV7-2	TRBJ1-3	TGTGCCAGCAGCTTAGGGCCAGGGTCTGGAAACACCATATATTTT	CASSLGPGSGNTIYF
TRBD2	once	17	TRBV12-5	TRBJ2-1	TGTGCTAGTGGTTTCATCATAGCGGGAGTTTTTTACAATGAGCAGTTCTTC	CASGFIIAGVFYNEQFF
TRBD2	NA	17	TRBV5-5	TRBJ2-1	TGTGCCAGCAGCTTGACCCTAACTAGCGGGGGGAACAATGAGCAGTTCTTC	CASSLTLTSGGNNEQFF
NA	few	14	TRBV4-1	TRBJ1-5	TGCGCCAGCAGCCAAGTCGGGGTGTCACAGCCCCAGCATTTT	CASSQVGVSQPQHF
NA	NA	15	TRBV7-2	TRBJ2-3	TGTGCCAGCAACCTAATGAGGCAGCTTGGAGATACGCAGTATTTT	CASNLMRQLGDTQYF
TRBD1	few	13	TRBV6-4	TRBJ1-2	TGTGCCAGCAGTGACAACAGGGGGCTGGGCTACACCTTC	CASSDNRGLGYTF
NA	NA	13	TRBV7-3	TRBJ2-5	TGTGCCAGCAGCTCCGGACTCACGGAGACCCAGTACTTC	CASSSGLTETQYF
TRBD2	few	15	TRBV19	TRBJ2-1	TGTGCCTCAATAGACGGCAGCGGGAGTTGGAGAGAGCAGTTCTTC	CASIDGSGSWREQFF
TRBD1	once	17	TRBV27	TRBJ1-6	TGTGCCAGCAGTTTAACTCGACAGGGGGCGCGAAATTCACCCCTCCACTTT	CASSLTRQGARNSPLHF
TRBD2	once	15	TRBV7-2	TRBJ2-1	TGTGCCAGCAGCTGGGACTACAGCTCCTACAATGAGCAGTTCTTC	CASSWDYSSYNEQFF
TRBD2	NA	15	TRBV15	TRBJ2-1	TGTGCCACCAGCATAGGAGCGGGAGTTTACAATGAGCAGTTCTTC	CATSIGAGVYNEQFF
TRBD1	NA	14	TRBV27	TRBJ2-1	TGTGCCAGCAGATCGCCGGGACAGGGATTCGAGCAGTTCTTC	CASRSPGQGFEQFF
TRBD2	NA	18	TRBV7-9	TRBJ2-1	TGTGCCAGCAGCTTGTCCCCAGGTCTAGCGGGAGTGGGCAATGAGCAGTTCTTC	CASSLSPGLAGVGNEQFF
NA	NA	17	TRBV21-1	TRBJ2-1	TGTGCCAGCAGCGAATCGCGGTCGGTTAGCTCCTACAATGAGCAGTTCTTC	CASSESRSVSSYNEQFF
TRBD1	NA	13	TRBV29-1	TRBJ2-7	TGCAGCGTTGAAGGGGACAGGAGCTACGAGCAGTACTTC	CSVEGDRSYEQYF
NA	NA	14	TRBV6-4	TRBJ2-2	TGTGCCAGCAGTTGGAACAGCGAGGGCGGGGAGCTGTTTTTT	CASSWNSEGGELFF
TRBD2	NA	14	TRBV29-1	TRBJ2-1	TGCAGCTCTAGGACTAGCGGGAGAGAAAATGAGCAGTTCTTC	CSSRTSGRENEQFF
TRBD2	NA	13	TRBV7-9	TRBJ2-3	TGTGCCAGCAGCGATAGCGGGAGTGATACGCAGTATTTT	CASSDSGSDTQYF
NA	NA	15	TRBV27	TRBJ2-4	TGTGCCATCCTAGGAGGGTCTCTGAGCAAAAACATTCAGTACTTC	CAILGGSLSKNIQYF
TRBD1	NA	16	TRBV27	TRBJ2-7	TGTGCCAGCAGCCACTCAGGGAGCAGGGGGCTCAACGAGCAGTACTTC	CASSHSGSRGLNEQYF
TRBD2	NA	17	TRBV19	TRBJ2-5	TGTGCCAGTAGTAGCGGGACTAGCGGGAGAGGGCAAGAGACCCAGTACTTC	CASSSGTSGRGQETQYF
NA	once	14	TRBV5-1	TRBJ2-1	TGCGCCAGCGGTGAGGGAGGTACCTACAATGAGCAGTTCTTC	CASGEGGTYNEQFF
NA	NA	14	TRBV11-2	TRBJ1-1	TGTGCCAGCAGCTTAAGTCAGGGGAACACTGAAGCTTTCTTT	CASSLSQGNTEAFF
TRBD2	once	14	TRBV5-4	TRBJ2-2	TGTGCCAGCAGCTTCGGGACTAGTGTCGGGGAGCTGTTTTTT	CASSFGTSVGELFF
NA	NA	13	TRBV19	TRBJ2-1	TGTGCCAGTAGTAACGGGGGTTACAATGAGCAGTTCTTC	CASSNGGYNEQFF
NA	NA	14	TRBV5-6	TRBJ1-3	TGTGCCAGCAGCTTCGACAGCTCTGGAAACACCATATATTTT	CASSFDSSGNTIYF
TRBD1	NA	15	TRBV6-5	TRBJ1-4	TGTGCCAGCAGTCCTAGGACAGGGGAAAATGAAAAACTGTTTTTT	CASSPRTGENEKLFF
NA	NA	15	TRBV4-1	TRBJ2-3	TGCGCCAGCAGCCAAGATGGGGCAGGGTCAAATACGCAGTATTTT	CASSQDGAGSNTQYF
TRBD1	NA	15	TRBV11-2	TRBJ2-2	TGTGCCAGCAGCTCGGACAGGGACGGGGCCGGGGAGCTGTTTTTT	CASSSDRDGAGELFF
TRBD1	NA	15	TRBV2	TRBJ2-2	TGTGCCAGTGCACTGGTGGCAGGGGGCACCGGGGAGCTGTTTTTT	CASALVAGGTGELFF
NA	NA	15	TRBV7-9	TRBJ1-5	TGTGCCAGCAGCTTAGTTGGAGGGGTCCATCAGCCCCAGCATTTT	CASSLVGGVHQPQHF
TRBD2	once	16	TRBV7-8	TRBJ2-1	TGTGCCAGCAGCCTCGCACCGGGACTAGCAAACAATGAGCAGTTCTTC	CASSLAPGLANNEQFF
NA	NA	17	TRBV4-1	TRBJ1-5	TGCGCCAGCAGCCAAGATGGTGGGGCGCCCAGCAATCAGCCCCAGCATTTT	CASSQDGGAPSNQPQHF
TRBD1	NA	15	TRBV7-8	TRBJ2-7	TGTGCCAGCAGCCACCGGACAGGGGTCCTCTACGAGCAGTACTTC	CASSHRTGVLYEQYF
TRBD1	NA	13	TRBV2	TRBJ2-1	TGTGCCAGCAAATGGGACAGGGCCAATGAGCAGTTCTTC	CASKWDRANEQFF
TRBD1	NA	15	TRBV5-6	TRBJ1-1	TGTGCCAGCAGCTGGACAGGCAATGAGAACACTGAAGCTTTCTTT	CASSWTGNENTEAFF
NA	NA	16	TRBV7-3	TRBJ2-7	TGTGCCAGCAGCTTGGGCCCCGGGACTGCGACCTACGAGCAGTACTTC	CASSLGPGTATYEQYF
NA	NA	15	TRBV5-8	TRBJ1-5	TGTGCCAGCAGCTTGTGGCAGGTTTCCAATCAGCCCCAGCATTTT	CASSLWQVSNQPQHF
TRBD1	NA	16	TRBV5-6	TRBJ1-4	TGTGCCAGCAGCTCTGTGACAGGGGGCGATCGTGAAAAACTGTTTTTT	CASSSVTGGDREKLFF
NA	few	18	TRBV30	TRBJ1-6	TGTGCCTGGAGTGCCCCCGCGACAGAAATCTCCTATAATTCACCCCTCCACTTT	CAWSAPATEISYNSPLHF
NA	NA	15	TRBV5-1	TRBJ1-2	TGCGCCAGCAGCTTTACGGGGGGTTCGGGCTATGGCTACACCTTC	CASSFTGGSGYGYTF
TRBD1	NA	15	TRBV13	TRBJ1-1	TGTGCCAGCAGCTTCCTGGGACAGAAGAACACTGAAGCTTTCTTT	CASSFLGQKNTEAFF
NA	NA	16	TRBV9	TRBJ2-3	TGTGCCAGCAGCGTAGATGCAGCGCCAAGCACAGATACGCAGTATTTT	CASSVDAAPSTDTQYF
NA	NA	13	TRBV19	TRBJ2-2	TGTGCCGTGGGCAGGCTACTCCCCGGGGAGCTGTTTTTT	CAVGRLLPGELFF
NA	NA	18	TRBV28	TRBJ2-3	TGTGCCAGCAGTTTGAGCGGCCTTCGAGGCGGGTTAGAAGATACGCAGTATTTT	CASSLSGLRGGLEDTQYF
TRBD2	NA	16	TRBV5-1	TRBJ2-3	TGCGCCAGCAGCTTCCGGGGGACTAGCGGCACAGATACGCAGTATTTT	CASSFRGTSGTDTQYF
TRBD2	NA	15	TRBV7-9	TRBJ2-5	TGTGCCAGCAGCCCTCTAGCGGGAGGGCGGGAGACCCAGTACTTC	CASSPLAGGRETQYF
TRBD1	NA	17	TRBV30	TRBJ1-5	TGTGCCTGGAGAGTCCCGGGACAGGGTCGGAGCAATCAGCCCCAGCATTTT	CAWRVPGQGRSNQPQHF
NA	few	16	TRBV5-8	TRBJ2-6	TGTGCCAGCAGCTCCAGAACAGAGTCTGGGGCCAACGTCCTGACTTTC	CASSSRTESGANVLTF
NA	few	13	TRBV7-9	TRBJ2-6	TGTGCCAGCAGCCTACCCGGGGCCAACGTCCTGACTTTC	CASSLPGANVLTF
TRBD1	NA	14	TRBV28	TRBJ2-7	TGTGCCAGCAGTTCGGGGACAGGGTCCTACGAGCAGTACTTC	CASSSGTGSYEQYF
NA	NA	16	TRBV4-2	TRBJ2-1	TGTGCCAGCAGCCAAGATCAAAGCGGAATTACGAATGAGCAGTTCTTC	CASSQDQSGITNEQFF
NA	NA	15	TRBV5-1	TRBJ2-2	TGCGCCAGCAGCCCCCAGGGGGGCTCGAGCGGGGAGCTGTTTTTT	CASSPQGGSSGELFF
NA	NA	14	TRBV18	TRBJ1-4	TGTGCCAGCTCACCACTGGGGGGAAATGAAAAACTGTTTTTT	CASSPLGGNEKLFF
NA	NA	16	TRBV6-5	TRBJ1-2	TGTGCCAGCAGTTACGACGGGACTGGGAGAAGGAATGGCTACACCTTC	CASSYDGTGRRNGYTF
TRBD1	once	14	TRBV4-1	TRBJ1-1	TGCGCCAGCAGCCAAGAGGACAGGGACACTGAAGCTTTCTTT	CASSQEDRDTEAFF
TRBD1	NA	14	TRBV5-1	TRBJ2-2	TGCGCCAGCCTACAGGGGATCAACACCGGGGAGCTGTTTTTT	CASLQGINTGELFF
NA	NA	13	TRBV19	TRBJ1-5	TGTGCCAGTAGCCCACCCGGTCGTCAGCCCCAGCATTTT	CASSPPGRQPQHF
NA	NA	12	TRBV5-4	TRBJ1-1	TGTGCCAGCAGCTTGGTCGACAGTGAAGCTTTCTTT	CASSLVDSEAFF